This TCR beta chain is from a study of T cell repertoires in cytomegalovirus infection. At the level of the study: CMV infection together with matching HLA type was indicated by public TCR beta signatures. Regarding the study as a whole: Across the ex vivo response, the dominant clonotypes were HLA-C-restricted CMV-specific TCR beta clonotypes. Of the TCR beta families, the public ones yielded a cumulative frequency that identified carriers of CMV plus the relevant HLA.

TCRdb independently ran MiXCR on the reads; one entry per CDR3 protein. The table includes around 530,000 distinct CDR3 sequences, more than 15% detected once. This clonotype was seen only a few times. What it binds is unknown. The clonotype was recovered from a human donor in good health (CMV status not recorded). Some clones in this sample may be carry-over from other donors' samples. The sequencing sample was made of CD8+ T cells from PBMCs.

The CDR3 region is CASSITGVRPQHF. DNA for the CDR3: TGTGCCAGTAGTATAACAGGGGTGCGACCCCAGCATTTT. The V gene is TRBV19, the J gene TRBJ1-5; 7 nucleotides agree with TRBD1. The CDR3 is 13 amino acids. With 2 bases clipped from V and 10 bases from J, the junction kept 5 bases outside the gene matches. Germline CDR1 LNHDA, CDR2 SQIVND (reference sequence).